The 28 T cell receptor beta chains given below trace back to one sample, sequenced in a study of cytomegalovirus exposure and HLA in healthy donors. With 60 Vbeta and 13 Jbeta primers, the PCR was carried out. Only in-frame clones appear in the TCRdb table, and some are missing; sequencing was by immunoSEQ multiplex PCR. Seen here are 100,000 or so clones, over 55% observed once, and the top ten hold roughly 6.7%. The sample comprised PBMCs. The receptor source for this set is a woman in her twenties or thirties in good health and CMV-seronegative.

V is TRBV6-6 and J is TRBJ2-1; the match to TRBD2 covers 7 bases. Germline V gives CDR1 MNHNY, CDR2 SVGAGI (reference sequence). CDR3 length: 14 amino acids. The junction had 11 bases not matched to a gene; V was cut back by 8 bases and J by 7 bases. The CDR3 loop is CASCNGLGGNEQFF. As DNA, the CDR3 is TGTGCCAGCTGTAACGGACTAGGTGGGAATGAGCAGTTCTTC.

The chain recombines TRBV18 with TRBJ1-1, with 8 nucleotides matching TRBD1. CDR3 length equals 14 residues. Losses at the gene ends were 5 bases for V and 2 bases for J; bases not matched to a gene: 4. CDR1 KGHSH and CDR2 LQKENI come from the germline V gene. The CDR3 DNA reads TGTGCCAGCTCAGAAGGACAGGGAAACACTGAAGCTTTCTTT. Translating gives CASSEGQGNTEAFF.

This rearrangement joins TRBV7-9 to TRBJ2-2; 9 positions match TRBD1. This CDR3 region has 15 residues. V lost 1 base and J lost 4; bases outside the gene matches: 1. Germline assignment: CDR1 SEHNR and CDR2 FQNEAQ (reference sequence). CDR3 sequence: CASSLGDRATGELFF. The CDR3 coding sequence is TGTGCCAGCAGCTTAGGGGACAGGGCCACCGGGGAGCTGTTTTTT.

The chain is built from TRBV29-1 and TRBJ1-4; 8 nucleotides align to TRBD1. Germline V gives CDR1 SQVTM, CDR2 ANQGSEA. V was clipped by 7 bases and J by 5 bases; unmatched bases: 3. This CDR3 has 12 residues. CDR3 region: CSAWTGNEKLFF. Here the CDR3 DNA reads TGCAGCGCCTGGACAGGGAATGAAAAACTGTTTTTT.

This clone was observed a handful of times. This chain joins TRBV4-1 and TRBJ1-4, with a weak D call TRBD1 (5 bases). Germline CDR1 is MGHRA and CDR2 is YSYEKL. CDR3 length: 15 residues. V was pared by 3 bases and J by 6 bases, with 14 bases between. The CDR3 is CASSHLGGNDEKLFF. The CDR3 nucleotides are TGCGCCAGCAGCCACCTGGGGGGGAATGATGAAAAACTGTTTTTT.

This clone was detected a few times. J is TRBJ2-5 and V is TRBV6-6; no clear D gene. Matching the DNA end better, TRBJ2-7 makes the J call doubtful. This CDR3 has 14 amino acids. Germline V gene data show CDR1 as MNHNY and CDR2 as SVGAGI (reference sequence). The CDR3 is CASSYSLPSYEQYF. CDR3 in DNA: TGTGCCAGCAGTTACTCGTTACCCTCCTACGAGCAGTACTTC.

The chain couples TRBV27 to TRBJ1-6; TRBD1 matches 9 bases. CDR3 length: 14 amino acids. With V trimmed by 5 bases and J by 9 bases, 5 bases remained unmatched. Germline V gene data show CDR1 as MNHEY and CDR2 as SMNVEV (reference sequence). CDR3 protein: CASSPGQGGSPLHF. The CDR3, as DNA: TGTGCCAGCAGTCCGGGACAGGGTGGTTCACCCCTCCACTTT.

The J gene is TRBJ1-1, the V gene TRBV28, with D unresolved. From germline, CDR1 is MDHEN and CDR2 SYDVKM. This CDR3 spans 11 amino acids. This CDR3 reads CGPTGGRRAFF. The CDR3 bases are TGTGGCCCCACGGGAGGACGTAGGGCTTTCTTT.

Of note for this clone: The same CDR3 arises from other DNA sequences in this sample as well. The V and J genes are TRBV9 and TRBJ2-7; tentatively, D is TRBD1 (6 bases). The CDR3 covers 15 residues. V was trimmed by 3 bases and J by 0 bases, leaving 13 bases between them. The germline gives CDR1 SGDLS, CDR2 YYNGEE. CDR3 in amino acids: CASSAGTGYSYEQYF. The CDR3 coding sequence is TGTGCCAGCAGCGCCGGTACAGGGTACTCCTACGAGCAGTACTTC.

This clone was detected only a few times. The V call is TRBV10-3, the J call TRBJ2-3, with a tentative D call TRBD1 (6 bases). There are 13 residues in the CDR3. Between the trimmed V and J ends, which lost 8 bases and 2 bases, there was a span of 11 bases. Germline V gene data show CDR1 as ENHRY and CDR2 as SYGVKD. CDR3: CAIGTQNTDTQYF. The DNA for the CDR3 is TGTGCCATCGGGACACAAAACACAGATACGCAGTATTTT.

CDR3 nucleotide sequence: TGTGCCAGCAACAGGGGAGACACTGAAGCTTTCTTT. Translation gives CASNRGDTEAFF. This sequence joins TRBV28 and TRBJ1-1; TRBD1 agrees at 7 bases. This CDR3 comprises 12 residues. Per germline, CDR1 MDHEN and CDR2 SYDVKM. V gave up 7 bases and J gave up 3 bases; unmatched junction bases: 2.

The chain couples TRBV19 to TRBJ1-1; D is possibly TRBD1 (6 bases). Germline V CDR1 and CDR2: LNHDA, SQIVND (reference sequence). The CDR3 is 13 residues long. V was pared by 10 bases and J by 1 base, with 13 bases between. CDR3 in amino acids: CATQGHRNTEAFF. CDR3 DNA sequence: TGTGCCACCCAGGGACACAGGAACACTGAAGCTTTCTTT.

This clone was detected a few times. The CDR3 region is CASSTSRGTSGYDTQYF. As DNA, the CDR3 is TGTGCCAGCAGCACCAGTAGGGGGACTAGCGGGTACGATACGCAGTATTTT. The V call is TRBV7-2, the J call TRBJ2-3; 12 nucleotides line up with TRBD2. The J segment lost 6 bases and the V segment lost 5 bases, leaving 12 bases of the junction unmatched. The CDR3 is 17 amino acids. The germline gives CDR1 SGHTA, CDR2 FQGNSA.

In this sample, this clone turned up a few times. The chain is built from TRBV6-1 and TRBJ1-1; no firm D call. The V gene lost 3 bases and the J gene lost 8 bases, with 7 bases spanning the gap. There are 11 residues in the CDR3. CDR1 and CDR2 (germline): MNHNS, SASEGT. The CDR3 nucleotides are TGTGCCAGCAGTGAGGAGCGGGAAGCTTTCTTT. Amino acids: CASSEEREAFF.

This rearrangement joins TRBV4-1 to TRBJ1-5; 9 bases are shared with TRBD1. The trim removed 4 bases at V and 1 base at J, leaving 8 bases unmatched. Germline V gene lookup returns CDR1 MGHRA and CDR2 YSYEKL. The CDR3 runs 17 residues. Here the CDR3 reads CASSPLGTGWSNQPQHF. As DNA, the CDR3 is TGCGCCAGCAGCCCATTGGGGACAGGGTGGAGCAATCAGCCCCAGCATTTT.

The chain recombines TRBV6-5 with TRBJ2-2, with TRBD1 matching over 9 bases. With 6 bases clipped from V and 4 bases from J, the junction kept 6 bases outside the gene matches. CDR1 is MNHEY, CDR2 SVGAGI, per germline. The CDR3 has 15 residues. The CDR3 region has the DNA TGTGCCAGCAGCGACAGGGGGTTGAGCACCGGGGAGCTGTTTTTT. Translation: CASSDRGLSTGELFF.

The chain combines TRBV7-9 with TRBJ2-6; TRBD2 might be the D (5 bases). With 6 bases removed from V and 0 bases from J, the gap between germline ends came to 15 bases. The CDR3 extends over 17 amino acids. Germline CDR1 SEHNR, CDR2 FQNEAQ (reference sequence). CDR3 loop: CASSSPDGLSGANVLTF. Here the CDR3 DNA reads TGTGCCAGCAGTTCCCCCGACGGACTCTCTGGGGCCAACGTCCTGACTTTC.

The V and J genes are TRBV7-9 and TRBJ2-7, with 8 nucleotides matching TRBD1. The V gene end was trimmed by 4 bases and the J gene end by 5 bases; junction bases not matched to a gene: 7. CDR1 SEHNR and CDR2 FQNEAQ come from the germline V gene (reference sequence). The CDR3 extends over 14 amino acids. For the CDR3, the DNA is TGTGCCAGCAGCTCCAGGACAGGGTATAACGAGCAGTACTTC. Protein product: CASSSRTGYNEQYF.

The J gene is TRBJ1-2, the V gene TRBV21-1; whether TRBD1, the table's D call, matches the DNA was not checked. TRBV21-1 corresponds to a pseudogene. CDR3 length: 15 residues. The CDR3 bases are TGTGCCAGCAGCGTGCCCGACAGGTCCCCCGGGGGCTACACCTTC. It encodes CASSVPDRSPGGYTF.

The chain carries TRBV18 and TRBJ1-1, with 11 bases fitting TRBD1. The CDR3 is made up of 17 amino acids. V lost 0 bases, J lost 3 bases, and 6 bases stayed unmatched. The germline V gene encodes CDR1 KGHSH and CDR2 LQKENI. In nucleotides, the CDR3 is TGTGCCAGCTCACCACCCGGGACAGGGGGTCTCGACACTGAAGCTTTCTTT. It specifies CASSPPGTGGLDTEAFF.

The chain couples TRBV19 to TRBJ2-1; TRBD1 might be the D (5 bases). Trimming stripped 4 bases from V and 10 bases from J, with 8 bases between. This CDR3 is 11 amino acids long. The germline CDR1 and CDR2 sequences are LNHDA and SQIVND (reference sequence). The CDR3 loop reads CASSTYREQFF. DNA for the CDR3: TGTGCCAGTAGTACTTACAGGGAGCAGTTCTTC. Variable domain in full (rest from reference TRBV19 and TRBJ2-1): DGGITQSPKYLFRKEGQNVTLSCEQNLNHDAMYWYRQDPGQGLRLIYYSQIVNDFQKGDIAEGYSVSREKKESFPLTVTSAQKNPTAFYLCASSTYREQFFGPGTRLTVL.

J is TRBJ2-5 and V is TRBV21-1; the DNA was not used to check the table's D call, TRBD1. TRBV21-1 counts as a pseudogene. The CDR3 runs to 17 residues. CDR3 nucleotides: TGTGCCAGCAGCACCAGCGGACAGGGCTATTTACAAGAGACCCAGTACTTC. Amino acids: CASSTSGQGYLQETQYF.

Only a few counts were recorded for this clone. The chain couples TRBV18 to TRBJ2-7; 9 bases are shared with TRBD1. Germline CDR1 KGHSH, CDR2 LQKENI. The V segment lost 2 bases and the J segment 5 bases; nucleotides outside the gene matches: 4. This CDR3 is built from 14 residues. The CDR3, as DNA: TGTGCCAGCTCACCATTGGACAGGGGCCACGAGCAGTACTTC. It specifies CASSPLDRGHEQYF.

Only a few counts were recorded for this clone. This sequence joins TRBV19 and TRBJ1-3; no clear D. Germline assignment: CDR1 LNHDA and CDR2 SQIVND (reference sequence). Trimming cost V 8 bases and J 0 bases, with 8 bases left between them. This CDR3 comprises 13 residues. CDR3 sequence (DNA): TGTGCCAGTGGGCACTCCTCTGGAAACACCATATATTTT. Translating it yields CASGHSSGNTIYF.

The chain has TRBV5-4 and TRBJ1-3; possibly TRBD1 for D (6 bases). This CDR3 comprises 14 residues. CDR1 is SGHNT, CDR2 YYREEE, per germline (reference sequence). Trimming took 4 bases from V and 0 from J, leaving 8 bases between them. This CDR3 reads CASSRTDSGNTIYF. DNA of the CDR3: TGTGCCAGCAGCAGGACAGACTCTGGAAACACCATATATTTT.

With regard to this clone: Other DNA sequences in this sample translate to the same CDR3. V gene TRBV5-1 combines with J gene TRBJ2-1; TRBD2 matches at 13 bases. Looked up from germline, CDR1 is SGHRS and CDR2 is YFSETQ. V lost 2 bases and J lost 6; bases outside the gene matches: 2. The CDR3 has 15 residues. The CDR3 spells CASSFGLAGVNEQFF. For the CDR3, the DNA is TGCGCCAGCAGCTTCGGACTAGCGGGAGTCAATGAGCAGTTCTTC.

The table lists this clone with a few counts. CDR3: CASSQSLAVPAGEQYF. The CDR3 region has the DNA TGTGCCAGCAGCCAATCCCTAGCGGTTCCGGCGGGGGAGCAGTACTTC. The rearrangement links TRBV4-2 to TRBJ2-7, with 7 bases identical to TRBD2. Germline values: CDR1 LGHNA, CDR2 YNFKEQ. V gave up 2 bases and J gave up 7 bases; unmatched junction bases: 14. This CDR3 has 16 residues.

In its sample, this clone was seen once. The rearrangement links TRBV6-6 to TRBJ1-1, with a weak D call TRBD1 (5 bases). In germline, CDR1 is MNHNY, CDR2 SVGAGI (reference sequence). Deletions cut 5 bases from V and 5 bases from J, with 15 bases between. The CDR3 extends over 14 amino acids. CDR3 bases: TGTGCCAGCAGTGTGCAGGGACTTCGGACTGAAGCTTTCTTT. Translation: CASSVQGLRTEAFF.